The 17 T cell receptor beta chains below come from one sample, sequenced in a study of glioma-infiltrating T cells after dendritic cell vaccination. Libraries were prepared by immunoSEQ multiplex PCR; TCRdb keeps only in-frame clonotypes and omits some of them. Of some 70,000 clones in the sample, 82% were seen once. The sequences come from blood, collected before dendritic cell vaccination. The receptors shown here come from a human donor with glioblastoma.

This clone appeared a few times. The genes are TRBV20-1 and TRBJ1-3; D gene ambiguous. V lost 6 bases and J lost 7, with 10 bases in between. Germline V gene lookup returns CDR1 DFQATT and CDR2 SNEGSKA (reference sequence). The length of the CDR3 is 11 residues. The CDR3, as DNA: TGCAGTGCCCCCCGCGGGAACACCATATATTTT. The encoded protein is CSAPRGNTIYF.

This chain uses TRBV19 with TRBJ1-1, with D perhaps matching TRBD1 (6 bases). Germline V CDR1 and CDR2: LNHDA, SQIVND (reference sequence). The V gene lost 6 bases and the J gene lost 2 bases, with 22 bases spanning the gap. The CDR3 contains 17 residues. Written as DNA, the CDR3 is TGTGCCAGTAGGCAGGGGTACGGACAGTCTGTAAACACTGAAGCTTTCTTT. Translation: CASRQGYGQSVNTEAFF.

The chain carries TRBV19 and TRBJ1-2, with D perhaps TRBD1 (5 bases). The CDR3 is made up of 15 amino acids. The germline V gene encodes CDR1 LNHDA and CDR2 SQIVND (reference sequence). Deletions cut 1 base from V and 3 bases from J, with 12 bases between. CDR3 in amino acids: CASSIATGTDYGYTF. The CDR3 nucleotides are TGTGCCAGTAGTATAGCTACAGGTACGGACTATGGCTACACCTTC. Looking up the rest from reference TRBV19 and TRBJ1-2 gives the full variable domain: DGGITQSPKYLFRKEGQNVTLSCEQNLNHDAMYWYRQDPGQGLRLIYYSQIVNDFQKGDIAEGYSVSREKKESFPLTVTSAQKNPTAFYLCASSIATGTDYGYTFGSGTRLTVV.

CDR3 region: CASSIAEETQYF. The DNA of the CDR3 is TGTGCCAGTAGTATAGCTGAAGAGACCCAGTACTTC. This chain links TRBV19 with TRBJ2-5; D gene unclear. V was pared by 1 base and J by 3 bases, with 3 bases between. The CDR3 covers 12 residues. The germline V gene encodes CDR1 LNHDA and CDR2 SQIVND (reference sequence).

J is TRBJ2-7 and V is TRBV14; 7 positions match TRBD2. The length of the CDR3 is 17 residues. Germline values: CDR1 SGHDN, CDR2 FVKESK. V was clipped by 0 bases and J by 6 bases; unmatched bases: 14. The CDR3 DNA reads TGTGCCAGCAGCCAAGATCTCTTTGGCGGGGGATCGTTCGAGCAGTACTTC. Protein: CASSQDLFGGGSFEQYF.

The chain has TRBV6-1 and TRBJ1-2; tentatively, D is TRBD1 (5 bases). The CDR3 totals 13 residues. Trimming pared 3 bases from V and 8 bases from J, leaving 13 bases between. CDR1 MNHNS and CDR2 SASEGT come from the germline V gene. This chain's CDR3 is CASSEGRAVGYTF. CDR3 DNA: TGTGCCAGCAGTGAGGGCAGGGCTGTGGGCTACACCTTC.

This clone was picked up one time. The V call is TRBV2, the J call TRBJ2-1; tentative D call: TRBD1 (6 bases). Germline V lookup: CDR1 SNHLY, CDR2 FYNNEI. CDR3 length equals 16 residues. V lost 4 bases and J lost 12, with 25 bases in between. CDR3 DNA sequence: TGTGCCAGCAGTGCCTGGTCGGGACAAGGCTCTAATCGGCAGTTCTTC. Protein product: CASSAWSGQGSNRQFF.

The gene calls are TRBV6-1 and TRBJ2-1; TRBD2 matches at 12 bases. V lost 7 bases to trimming and J lost 7 bases; unmatched junction nucleotides: 8. Germline lookup yields CDR1 MNHNS and CDR2 SASEGT. The CDR3 totals 15 residues. CDR3 sequence reads: CASNQGTSGFNEQFF. The CDR3 bases are TGTGCCAGCAACCAAGGGACTAGCGGGTTTAATGAGCAGTTCTTC.

V and J are TRBV7-8 and TRBJ1-1; D uncertain. In germline, CDR1 is SGHVS, CDR2 FQNEAQ. V was pared by 4 bases and J by 3 bases, with 9 bases between. The CDR3 has 13 amino acids. CDR3 in DNA: TGTGCCAGCAGCTCCGTCGGGGACACTGAAGCTTTCTTT. Translated, it gives CASSSVGDTEAFF.

CDR3 nucleotide sequence: TGCGCCAGCATCCCTAGCGAAGCAGATACGCAGTATTTT. Translated, it gives CASIPSEADTQYF. V and J are TRBV10-2 and TRBJ2-3, with a weak D call TRBD2 (6 bases). This CDR3 comprises 13 residues. Germline CDR1 WSHSY, CDR2 SAAADI. Deletions cut 7 bases from V and 4 bases from J, with 12 bases between.

CDR3 in amino acids: CASISDRARNQPQHF. The CDR3 bases are TGTGCCAGCATATCCGACAGGGCCCGCAATCAGCCCCAGCATTTT. The chain uses TRBV2 and TRBJ1-5, with 7 positions matching TRBD1. The CDR3 is 15 residues long. CDR1 is SNHLY and CDR2 is FYNNEI in the germline V gene. Germline trimming cut 7 bases from V and 2 bases from J; bases unmatched to any gene: 8.

The chain carries TRBV6-6 and TRBJ2-5; no clear D gene. V was cut by 6 bases and J by 1 base, with 18 bases left in between. The CDR3 loop spans 16 amino acids. The V gene's germline CDR1 is MNHNY and CDR2 SVGAGI (reference sequence). The DNA for the CDR3 is TGTGCCAGCAGAAATGGCGTGGGCCAGCTCCAAGAGACCCAGTACTTC. This codes for CASRNGVGQLQETQYF.

CDR3 sequence (DNA): TGTGCCAGCAGCTACCCCGACAGATATAGCAATCAGCCCCAGCATTTT. The encoded protein is CASSYPDRYSNQPQHF. This chain uses TRBV28 with TRBJ1-5; D perhaps matches TRBD1 (5 bases). The V gene lost 6 bases and the J gene lost 0 bases, with 15 bases spanning the gap. Per the germline V gene, CDR1 is MDHEN and CDR2 is SYDVKM. The CDR3 loop spans 16 amino acids.

This sequence joins TRBV30 and TRBJ2-7; D unresolved. Trimming stripped 3 bases from V and 2 bases from J, with 8 bases between. This CDR3 comprises 12 residues. Germline V gives CDR1 GTSNPN, CDR2 SVGIG (reference sequence). CDR3 residues: CAWRVLAYEQYF. The CDR3 nucleotides read TGTGCCTGGAGGGTCCTAGCCTACGAGCAGTACTTC.

The gene calls are TRBV28 and TRBJ2-3; 7 bases match TRBD2. This CDR3 is built from 15 residues. V trimming: 3 bases; J trimming: 4 bases; junction bases outside the gene matches: 7. Germline V gives CDR1 MDHEN, CDR2 SYDVKM. The CDR3 DNA sequence: TGTGCCAGCAGTTTGCGGCGGGGGTTCCCAGATACGCAGTATTTT. Its translation is CASSLRRGFPDTQYF.

The gene calls are TRBV11-2 and TRBJ2-3; D perhaps matches TRBD2 (7 bases). V lost 2 bases and J 3 bases, leaving 15 bases between the germline ends. Germline V CDR1 and CDR2: SGHAT, FQNNGV. This CDR3 region has 16 residues. This CDR3 reads CASSLTLQGGTDTQYF. DNA for the CDR3: TGTGCCAGCAGCTTAACCTTACAGGGAGGGACAGATACGCAGTATTTT.

The chain joins TRBV5-1 to TRBJ2-7, with D perhaps TRBD1 (5 bases). This CDR3 is 12 amino acids long. Trimming removed 2 bases from V and 9 bases from J, with 12 bases in between. Germline assignment: CDR1 SGHRS and CDR2 YFSETQ. The CDR3 region is CASSFGREGQYF. CDR3 DNA sequence: TGCGCCAGCAGCTTTGGCAGGGAAGGGCAGTACTTC. The whole variable domain, remainder taken from reference TRBV5-1 and TRBJ2-7, is KAGVTQTPRYLIKTRGQQVTLSCSPISGHRSVSWYQQTPGQGLQFLFEYFSETQRNKGNFPGRFSGRQFSNSRSEMNVSTLELGDSALYLCASSFGREGQYFGPGTRLTVT.